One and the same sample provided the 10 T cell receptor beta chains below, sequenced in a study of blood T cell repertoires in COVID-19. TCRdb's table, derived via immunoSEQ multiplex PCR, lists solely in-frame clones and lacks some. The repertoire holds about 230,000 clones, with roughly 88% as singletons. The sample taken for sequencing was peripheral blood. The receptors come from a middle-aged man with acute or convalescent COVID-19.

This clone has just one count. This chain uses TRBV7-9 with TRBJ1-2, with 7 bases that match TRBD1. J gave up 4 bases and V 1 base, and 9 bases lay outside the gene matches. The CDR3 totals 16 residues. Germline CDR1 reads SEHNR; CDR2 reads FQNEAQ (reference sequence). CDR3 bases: TGTGCCAGCAGCTTAGGTTACGGAACAGGGGCCTATGGCTACACCTTC. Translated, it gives CASSLGYGTGAYGYTF.

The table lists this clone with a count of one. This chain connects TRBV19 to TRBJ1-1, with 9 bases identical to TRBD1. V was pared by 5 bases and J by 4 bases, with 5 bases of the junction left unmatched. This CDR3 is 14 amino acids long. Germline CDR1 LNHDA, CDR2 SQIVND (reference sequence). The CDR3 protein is CASSPGQGITEAFF. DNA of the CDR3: TGTGCCAGTAGTCCGGGACAGGGAATCACTGAAGCTTTCTTT.

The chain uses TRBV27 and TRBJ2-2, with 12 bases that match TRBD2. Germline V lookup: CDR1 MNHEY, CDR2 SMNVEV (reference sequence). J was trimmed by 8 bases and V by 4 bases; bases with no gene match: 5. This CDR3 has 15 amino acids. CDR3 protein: CASSWGTSGSGELFF. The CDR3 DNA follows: TGTGCCAGCAGTTGGGGGACTAGCGGGTCGGGGGAGCTGTTTTTT.

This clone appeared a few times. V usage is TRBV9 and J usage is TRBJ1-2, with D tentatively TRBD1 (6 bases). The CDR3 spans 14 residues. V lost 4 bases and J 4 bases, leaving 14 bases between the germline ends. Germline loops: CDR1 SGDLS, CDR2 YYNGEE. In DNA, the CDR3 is TGTGCCAGCAGCTTCAGCAAGGACAGCTATGGCTACACCTTC. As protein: CASSFSKDSYGYTF.

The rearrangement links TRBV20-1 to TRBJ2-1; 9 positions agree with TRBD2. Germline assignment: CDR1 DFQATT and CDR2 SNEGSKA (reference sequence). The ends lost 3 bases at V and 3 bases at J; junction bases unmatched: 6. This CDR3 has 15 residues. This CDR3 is CSASDRAGGYNEQFF. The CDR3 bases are TGCAGTGCTAGTGATAGAGCGGGAGGCTACAATGAGCAGTTCTTC.

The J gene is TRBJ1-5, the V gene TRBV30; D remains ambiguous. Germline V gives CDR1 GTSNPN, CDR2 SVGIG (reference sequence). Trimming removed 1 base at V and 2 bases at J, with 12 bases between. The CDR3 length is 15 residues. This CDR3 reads CAWSERGRGNQPQHF. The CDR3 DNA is TGTGCCTGGAGTGAACGAGGGAGGGGCAATCAGCCCCAGCATTTT. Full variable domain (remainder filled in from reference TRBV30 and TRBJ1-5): SQTIHQWPATLVQPVGSPLSLECTVEGTSNPNLYWYRQAAGRGLQLLFYSVGIGQISSEVPQNLSASRPQDRQFILSSKKLLLSDSGFYLCAWSERGRGNQPQHFGDGTRLSIL.

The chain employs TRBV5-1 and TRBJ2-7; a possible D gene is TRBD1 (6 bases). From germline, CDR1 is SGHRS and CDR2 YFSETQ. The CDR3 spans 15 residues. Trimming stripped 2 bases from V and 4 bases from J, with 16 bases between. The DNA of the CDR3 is TGCGCCAGCAGCTTCCTCGGGACATCAATTTACGAGCAGTACTTC. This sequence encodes CASSFLGTSIYEQYF.

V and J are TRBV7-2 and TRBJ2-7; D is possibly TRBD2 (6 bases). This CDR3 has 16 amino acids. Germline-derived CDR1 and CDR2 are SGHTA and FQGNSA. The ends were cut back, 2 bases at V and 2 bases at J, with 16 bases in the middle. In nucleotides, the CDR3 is TGTGCCAGCAGCTTACAACCGGGACTTACTACCTACGAGCAGTACTTC. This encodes CASSLQPGLTTYEQYF.

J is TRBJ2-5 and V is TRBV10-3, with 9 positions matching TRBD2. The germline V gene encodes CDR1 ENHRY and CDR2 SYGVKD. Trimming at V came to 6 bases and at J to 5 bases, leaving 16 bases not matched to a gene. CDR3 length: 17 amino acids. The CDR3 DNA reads TGTGCCATCAGCGAAGGTGGGGCAGCGGGAGGACGGGAGACCCAGTACTTC. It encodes CAISEGGAAGGRETQYF.

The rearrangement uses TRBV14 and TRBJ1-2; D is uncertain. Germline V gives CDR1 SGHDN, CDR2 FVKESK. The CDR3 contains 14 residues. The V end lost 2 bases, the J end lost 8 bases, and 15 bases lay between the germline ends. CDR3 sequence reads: CASSQLGAGGGYTF. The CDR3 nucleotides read TGTGCCAGCAGCCAATTGGGCGCCGGCGGGGGCTACACCTTC.